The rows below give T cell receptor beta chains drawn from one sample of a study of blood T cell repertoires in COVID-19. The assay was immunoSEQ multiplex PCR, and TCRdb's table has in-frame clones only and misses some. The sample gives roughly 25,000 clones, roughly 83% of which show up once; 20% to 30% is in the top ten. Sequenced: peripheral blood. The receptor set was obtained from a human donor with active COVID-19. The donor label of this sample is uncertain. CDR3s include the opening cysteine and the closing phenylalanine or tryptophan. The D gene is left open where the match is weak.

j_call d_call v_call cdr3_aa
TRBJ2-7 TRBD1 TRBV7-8 CASSLDGTGSYEQYF
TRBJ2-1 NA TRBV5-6 CASSLGDTTYNEQFF
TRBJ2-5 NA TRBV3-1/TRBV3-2 CASRLDLQETQYF
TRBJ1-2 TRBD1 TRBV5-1 CASSITGERGYTF
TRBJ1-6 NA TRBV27 CASSSSYNSPLHF
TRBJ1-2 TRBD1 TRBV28 CASSSGQGSYGYTF
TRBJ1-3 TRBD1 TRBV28 CASSPGAGGFLQLRNTIYF
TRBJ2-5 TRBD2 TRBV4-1 CASGLAGGQGETQYF
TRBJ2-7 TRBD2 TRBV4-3 CASSQLCLAVEQYF
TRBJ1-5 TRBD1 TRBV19 CASSTTGGLQPQHF
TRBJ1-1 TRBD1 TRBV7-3 CASSLTWDRNTEAFF
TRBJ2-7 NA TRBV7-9 CASSLDSHEQYF
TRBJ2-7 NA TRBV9 CASSVADRSYEQYF
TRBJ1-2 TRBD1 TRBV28 CASSLYRGFNYGYTF
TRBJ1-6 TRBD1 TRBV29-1 CSAGTGEGPLHF
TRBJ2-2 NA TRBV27 CASSPYTGELFF
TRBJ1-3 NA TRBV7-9 CASSLQAYTIYF
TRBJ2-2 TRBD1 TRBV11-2 CASGPRQGADAGELFF
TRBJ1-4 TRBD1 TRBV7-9 CASSLQGALVEKLFF
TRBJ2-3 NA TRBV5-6 CASSLPSTDTQYF
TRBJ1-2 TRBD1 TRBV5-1 CASSLDPGQADGYTF
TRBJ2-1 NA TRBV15 CATLPPGSYNEQFF
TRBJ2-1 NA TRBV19 CASSVIYNEQFF
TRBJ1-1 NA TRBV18 CASSPPGQGQAFF
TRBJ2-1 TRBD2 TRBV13 CASSAHPSLAGASHEQFF
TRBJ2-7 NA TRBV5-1 CASSLGQAAYEQYF
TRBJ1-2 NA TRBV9 CASSAGPYGYTF
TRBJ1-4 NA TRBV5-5 CASSSTGTANEKLFF
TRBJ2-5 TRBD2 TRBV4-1 CASSQDQRGGLETQYF
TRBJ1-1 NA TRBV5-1 CASSPSPGPNTEAFF
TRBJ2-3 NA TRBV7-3 CASSFGGPSTDTQYF
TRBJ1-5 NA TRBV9 CASSENHSNQPQHF
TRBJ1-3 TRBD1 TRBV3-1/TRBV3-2 CASSQELYPTGGGNTIYF
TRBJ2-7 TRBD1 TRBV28 CASTQTGPSYEQYF
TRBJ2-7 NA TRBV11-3 CASSLQAGLAIYEQYF
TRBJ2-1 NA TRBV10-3 CAISPEAGEQFF
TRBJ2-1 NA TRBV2 CASSVGGSYNEQFF
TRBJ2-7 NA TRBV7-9 CASSLEGGYEQYF
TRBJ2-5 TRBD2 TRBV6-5 CASSERGEYQETQYF
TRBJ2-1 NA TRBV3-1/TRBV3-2 CASSQGQRSEQFF